What follows are 22 T cell receptor beta chains derived from one specimen sequenced in a study of shared clonotypes between healthy human individuals. Assay used: immunoSEQ multiplex PCR; TCRdb lists only in-frame clones, some missing. The sample lists approximately 640,000 clones; approximately 79% were seen once. The sequenced material came from memory CD4+ T cells sorted from blood. As for subset: CD45RA-negative fraction. These receptors all come from a woman in her 30s in good health.

The chain links TRBV4-1 to TRBJ2-1; 7 positions agree with TRBD1. V gave up 3 bases and J gave up 3 bases; unmatched junction bases: 5. This CDR3 comprises 15 residues. The germline gives CDR1 MGHRA, CDR2 YSYEKL. DNA for the CDR3: TGCGCCAGCAGCCATGGGACAGATGACTACAATGAGCAGTTCTTC. Its protein is CASSHGTDDYNEQFF.

This sequence joins TRBV18 and TRBJ1-5; D is possibly TRBD1 (6 bases). Germline loops: CDR1 KGHSH, CDR2 LQKENI. This CDR3 comprises 16 residues. Trimming cost V 2 bases and J 4 bases, with 15 bases left between them. The CDR3 region has the DNA TGTGCCAGCTCACCATCCGCAGGGGACCTAAATCAGCCCCAGCATTTT. It encodes CASSPSAGDLNQPQHF. The variable domain in full, with the rest retrieved from reference TRBV18 and TRBJ1-5, is NAGVMQNPRHLVRRRGQEARLRCSPMKGHSHVYWYRQLPEEGLKFMVYLQKENIIDESGMPKERFSAEFPKEGPSILRIQQVVRGDSAAYFCASSPSAGDLNQPQHFGDGTRLSIL.

This clone was seen once. This chain links TRBV6-5 with TRBJ2-2; D might be TRBD1 or TRBD2, each matching 5 bases. The CDR3 runs to 12 residues. Germline CDR1 MNHEY, CDR2 SVGAGI. V was shortened by 5 bases and J by 6 bases, with 7 bases between the two germline ends. The CDR3 DNA is TGTGCCAGCAGTCCGGGGCCCGGGGAGCTGTTTTTT. Translated, it gives CASSPGPGELFF.

This clone was seen repeatedly, ten times or more. The genes are TRBV4-1 and TRBJ2-2; the D is unclear. Deletions cut 4 bases from V and 7 bases from J, with 22 bases between. Germline V gives CDR1 MGHRA, CDR2 YSYEKL. This CDR3 has 17 amino acids. CDR3 coding DNA: TGCGCCAGCAGCCCTAATGACTTTCGTTCCCAGGACGGGGAGCTGTTTTTT. Translated: CASSPNDFRSQDGELFF.

This chain joins TRBV28 and TRBJ1-2; D unclear. V dropped 5 bases and J dropped 2 bases, with 9 bases sitting between them. CDR1 is MDHEN, CDR2 SYDVKM, per germline. The CDR3 length is 13 residues. CDR3: CASSVKNNYGYTF. The CDR3 DNA sequence: TGTGCCAGCAGTGTCAAGAACAACTATGGCTACACCTTC.

This clone occurred a few times. The CDR3 reads CASSWAVGNTIYF. CDR3 DNA: TGTGCCAGCAGTTGGGCTGTTGGAAACACCATATATTTT. The chain carries TRBV6-5 and TRBJ1-3; D not resolved. CDR1 and CDR2 from the germline V gene are MNHEY and SVGAGI. The CDR3 consists of 13 residues. V lost 4 bases and J lost 3, with 7 bases in between.

This rearrangement joins TRBV9 to TRBJ2-7, with a weak D call TRBD2 (5 bases). With 4 bases removed from V and 6 bases from J, the gap between germline ends came to 8 bases. CDR3 size: 11 residues. Germline V lookup: CDR1 SGDLS, CDR2 YYNGEE. CDR3: CASSSGIEQYF. CDR3 coding DNA: TGTGCCAGCAGCTCGGGGATCGAGCAGTACTTC.

The genes are TRBV5-4 and TRBJ2-3, with D possibly TRBD2 on 5 matching bases. CDR1 and CDR2 from the germline V gene are SGHNT and YYREEE (reference sequence). The CDR3 loop spans 15 amino acids. V lost 2 bases to trimming and J lost 1 base, with 11 bases between them. The CDR3 DNA reads TGTGCCAGCAGCTTCGAGGGAAAGGGCACAGATACGCAGTATTTT. Translated, it gives CASSFEGKGTDTQYF.

This chain joins TRBV5-1 and TRBJ1-2; TRBD1 is a possible D gene (6 bases). V lost 4 bases and J lost 4, with 20 bases in between. Germline loops: CDR1 SGHRS, CDR2 YFSETQ. The CDR3 runs to 16 residues. The CDR3 loop is CASSPNSGQSFYGYTF. As DNA, the CDR3 is TGCGCCAGCAGCCCAAATTCGGGACAATCATTCTATGGCTACACCTTC. Looking up the rest from reference TRBV5-1 and TRBJ1-2 gives the full variable domain: KAGVTQTPRYLIKTRGQQVTLSCSPISGHRSVSWYQQTPGQGLQFLFEYFSETQRNKGNFPGRFSGRQFSNSRSEMNVSTLELGDSALYLCASSPNSGQSFYGYTFGSGTRLTVV.

The chain couples TRBV5-1 to TRBJ2-7; D is perhaps TRBD1 (6 bases). This CDR3 comprises 15 residues. CDR1 is SGHRS and CDR2 is YFSETQ in the germline V gene. V lost 0 bases to trimming and J lost 6 bases, with 16 bases between them. Here the CDR3 reads CASSLAWTETSEQYF. The CDR3 nucleotides read TGCGCCAGCAGCTTGGCATGGACAGAGACCAGCGAGCAGTACTTC. The full variable domain, completed using reference TRBV5-1 and TRBJ2-7, is KAGVTQTPRYLIKTRGQQVTLSCSPISGHRSVSWYQQTPGQGLQFLFEYFSETQRNKGNFPGRFSGRQFSNSRSEMNVSTLELGDSALYLCASSLAWTETSEQYFGPGTRLTVT.

The J gene is TRBJ1-1, the V gene TRBV14; D unclear. The V end was cut by 1 base, the J end by 1 base, with 13 bases between. There are 16 residues in the CDR3. Germline V lookup: CDR1 SGHDN, CDR2 FVKESK. Here the CDR3 reads CASSQVAGIKNTEAFF. The CDR3 region has the DNA TGTGCCAGCAGCCAAGTGGCAGGTATTAAGAACACTGAAGCTTTCTTT.

The chain employs TRBV6-5 and TRBJ2-7; 7 bases match TRBD1. J was trimmed by 2 bases and V by 2 bases; bases with no gene match: 6. The CDR3 is made up of 15 amino acids. Germline lookup yields CDR1 MNHEY and CDR2 SVGAGI. The CDR3 bases are TGTGCCAGCAGTTACCTCCGGGACAGAGCCTACGAGCAGTACTTC. Translated, it gives CASSYLRDRAYEQYF.

The chain employs TRBV27 and TRBJ2-7, with D uncertain. CDR1 is MNHEY, CDR2 SMNVEV, per germline (reference sequence). The CDR3 consists of 10 residues. V shed 8 bases and J shed 2 bases, with 4 bases lying between them. CDR3 in DNA: TGTGCCAGCCGCACCTACGAGCAGTACTTC. It encodes CASRTYEQYF.

The V gene is TRBV6-5, the J gene TRBJ2-2, with D possibly TRBD1 on 5 matching bases. Trimming left V 8 bases short and J 1 base short, with 8 bases between. The CDR3 spans 13 residues. Germline V CDR1 and CDR2: MNHEY, SVGAGI. CDR3 bases: TGTGCCAGCTACGGACAGAACACCGGGGAGCTGTTTTTT. It specifies CASYGQNTGELFF.

The chain is built from TRBV30 and TRBJ1-2, with D unclear. Looked up from germline, CDR1 is GTSNPN and CDR2 is SVGIG (reference sequence). The V end was cut by 4 bases, the J end by 3 bases, with 12 bases between. The CDR3 runs 13 residues. Here the CDR3 reads CAWTLAGHYGYTF. DNA for the CDR3: TGTGCCTGGACCCTGGCCGGTCACTATGGCTACACCTTC.

This clone was seen more than once but under ten times. The rearrangement uses TRBV28 and TRBJ1-5; TRBD1 might be the D (6 bases). CDR3 length: 13 residues. The germline CDR1 and CDR2 sequences are MDHEN and SYDVKM. V lost 6 bases, J lost 5 bases, and 11 bases lay in between. CDR3 loop: CASRQQGYQPQHF. CDR3 DNA sequence: TGTGCCAGCAGACAACAGGGATATCAGCCCCAGCATTTT.

The gene calls are TRBV28 and TRBJ2-5; a possible D gene is TRBD1 (5 bases). Germline CDR1 reads MDHEN; CDR2 reads SYDVKM. With 7 bases removed from V and 2 bases from J, the gap between germline ends came to 17 bases. This CDR3 has 15 amino acids. The CDR3 sequence: CASTPAIRAQETQYF. CDR3 sequence (DNA): TGTGCCAGCACCCCTGCGATCAGGGCACAAGAGACCCAGTACTTC. The variable domain in full, with the rest retrieved from reference TRBV28 and TRBJ2-5, is DVKVTQSSRYLVKRTGEKVFLECVQDMDHENMFWYRQDPGLGLRLIYFSYDVKMKEKGDIPEGYSVSREKKERFSLILESASTNQTSMYLCASTPAIRAQETQYFGPGTRLLVL.

The chain carries TRBV5-6 and TRBJ2-5, with unresolved D. V shed 7 bases and J shed 4 bases, with 8 bases lying between them. Germline CDR1 and CDR2: SGHDT and YYEEEE. There are 11 residues in the CDR3. CDR3 DNA: TGTGCCAGCGCGATCGGAGAGACCCAGTACTTC. Encoded protein: CASAIGETQYF.

The gene calls are TRBV5-1 and TRBJ2-2; D not certain. The CDR3 is 14 residues long. From germline, CDR1 is SGHRS and CDR2 YFSETQ. Deletions cut 6 bases from V and 4 bases from J, with 13 bases between. The CDR3 spells CASTTQWGTGELFF. Here the CDR3 DNA reads TGCGCCAGCACAACTCAGTGGGGCACCGGGGAGCTGTTTTTT.

This sequence joins TRBV4-1 and TRBJ1-1; 9 bases align to TRBD1. Germline lookup yields CDR1 MGHRA and CDR2 YSYEKL. Trimming cost V 5 bases and J 3 bases; bases outside gene matches: 10. CDR3 length: 16 residues. The CDR3 nucleotides are TGCGCCAGCAGCTCTACCCCGGACAGGGGTGACACTGAAGCTTTCTTT. Its protein product is CASSSTPDRGDTEAFF.

The rearrangement joins TRBV2 to TRBJ2-3; D assignment may be TRBD1 or TRBD2 (5 bases each). This CDR3 is 13 amino acids long. Germline lookup yields CDR1 SNHLY and CDR2 FYNNEI. Trimming removed 7 bases at V and 5 bases at J, with 13 bases between. The CDR3 loop is CASKGTVRDTQYF. The CDR3 coding sequence is TGTGCCAGCAAGGGGACGGTGCGAGATACGCAGTATTTT.

This clone was observed a single time. The rearrangement joins TRBV25-1 to TRBJ1-1; perhaps TRBD1 as D (6 bases). Germline CDR1 MGHDK, CDR2 SYGVNS. Between the trimmed V and J ends, which lost 6 bases and 1 base, there was a span of 18 bases. The CDR3 spans 16 residues. The CDR3 region is CASRERGGISNTEAFF. The CDR3 DNA sequence: TGTGCCAGCAGGGAAAGAGGGGGGATCTCGAACACTGAAGCTTTCTTT.